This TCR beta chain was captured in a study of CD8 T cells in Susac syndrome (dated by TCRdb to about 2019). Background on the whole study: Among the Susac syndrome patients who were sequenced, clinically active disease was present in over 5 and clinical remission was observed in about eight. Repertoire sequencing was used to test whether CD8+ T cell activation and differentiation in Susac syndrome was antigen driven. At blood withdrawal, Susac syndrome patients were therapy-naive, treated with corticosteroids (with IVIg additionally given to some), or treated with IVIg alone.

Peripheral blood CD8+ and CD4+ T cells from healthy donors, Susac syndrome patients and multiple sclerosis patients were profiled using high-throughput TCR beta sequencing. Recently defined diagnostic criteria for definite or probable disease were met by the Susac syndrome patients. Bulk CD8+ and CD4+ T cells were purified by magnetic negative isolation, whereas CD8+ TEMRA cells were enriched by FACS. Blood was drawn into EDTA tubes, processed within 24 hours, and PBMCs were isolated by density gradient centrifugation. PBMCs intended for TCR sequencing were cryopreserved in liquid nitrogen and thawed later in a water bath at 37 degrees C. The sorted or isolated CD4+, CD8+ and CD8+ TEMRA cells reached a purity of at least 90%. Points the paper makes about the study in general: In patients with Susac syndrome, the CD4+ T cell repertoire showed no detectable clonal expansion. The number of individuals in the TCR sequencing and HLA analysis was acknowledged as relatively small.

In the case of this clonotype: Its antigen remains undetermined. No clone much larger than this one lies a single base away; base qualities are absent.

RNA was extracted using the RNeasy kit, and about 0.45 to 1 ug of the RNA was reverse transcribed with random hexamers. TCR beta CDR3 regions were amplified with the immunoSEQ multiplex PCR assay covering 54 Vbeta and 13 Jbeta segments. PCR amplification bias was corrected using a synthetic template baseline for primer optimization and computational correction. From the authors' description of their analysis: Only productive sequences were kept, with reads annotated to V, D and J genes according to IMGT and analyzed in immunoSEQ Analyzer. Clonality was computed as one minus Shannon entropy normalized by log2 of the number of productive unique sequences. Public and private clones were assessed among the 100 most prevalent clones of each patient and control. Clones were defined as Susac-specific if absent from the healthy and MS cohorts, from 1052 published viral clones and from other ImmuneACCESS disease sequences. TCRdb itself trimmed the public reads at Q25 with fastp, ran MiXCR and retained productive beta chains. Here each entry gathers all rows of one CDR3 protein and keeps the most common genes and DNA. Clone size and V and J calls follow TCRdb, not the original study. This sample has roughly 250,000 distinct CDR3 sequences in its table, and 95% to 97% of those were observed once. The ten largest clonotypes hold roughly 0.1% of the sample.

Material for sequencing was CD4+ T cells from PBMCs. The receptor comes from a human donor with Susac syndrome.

The DNA reads TGCGCCAGCAGGACCGGGACAGGGGGCGTTGTGGGCAATCAGCCCCAGCATTTT. The encoded protein is CASRTGTGGVVGNQPQHF. The receptor chain draws on TRBV10-2 and TRBJ1-5; TRBD1 aligns with 12 central bases. CDR1 WSHSY and CDR2 SAAADI were looked up in the germline V gene. From the cysteine up to the phenylalanine, the CDR3 has a length of 18 residues. CDR3 DNA only is kept here, 54 bases in frame from base 1. V trim: 6 bases; J trim: 2 bases; unmatched bases: 11.